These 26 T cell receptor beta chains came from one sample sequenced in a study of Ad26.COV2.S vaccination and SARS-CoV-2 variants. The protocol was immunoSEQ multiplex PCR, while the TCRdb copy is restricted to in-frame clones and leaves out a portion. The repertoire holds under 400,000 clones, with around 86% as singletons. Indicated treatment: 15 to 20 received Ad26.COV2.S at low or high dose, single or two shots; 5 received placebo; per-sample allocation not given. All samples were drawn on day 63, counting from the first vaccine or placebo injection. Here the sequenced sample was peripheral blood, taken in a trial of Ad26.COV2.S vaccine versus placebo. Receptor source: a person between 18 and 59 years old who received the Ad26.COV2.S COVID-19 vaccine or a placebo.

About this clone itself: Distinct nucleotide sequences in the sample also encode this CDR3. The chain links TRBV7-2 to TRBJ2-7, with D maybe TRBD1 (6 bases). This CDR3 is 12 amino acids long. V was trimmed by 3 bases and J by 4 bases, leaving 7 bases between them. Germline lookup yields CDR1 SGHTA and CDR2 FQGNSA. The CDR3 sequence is CASSFQGYEQYF. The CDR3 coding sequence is TGTGCCAGCAGCTTCCAGGGGTACGAGCAGTACTTC.

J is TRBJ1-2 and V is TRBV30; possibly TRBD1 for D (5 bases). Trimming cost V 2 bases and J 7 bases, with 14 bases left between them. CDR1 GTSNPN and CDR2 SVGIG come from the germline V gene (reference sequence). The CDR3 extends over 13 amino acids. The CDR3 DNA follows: TGTGCCTGGAGTCCCGCAGGGAGAAGTGGCTACACCTTC. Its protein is CAWSPAGRSGYTF.

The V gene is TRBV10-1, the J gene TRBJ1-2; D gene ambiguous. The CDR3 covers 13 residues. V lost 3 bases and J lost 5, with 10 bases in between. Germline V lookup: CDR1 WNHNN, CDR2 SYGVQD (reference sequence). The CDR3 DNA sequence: TGCGCCAGCAGTGAAGGACGGGGTTATGGCTACACCTTC. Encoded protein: CASSEGRGYGYTF.

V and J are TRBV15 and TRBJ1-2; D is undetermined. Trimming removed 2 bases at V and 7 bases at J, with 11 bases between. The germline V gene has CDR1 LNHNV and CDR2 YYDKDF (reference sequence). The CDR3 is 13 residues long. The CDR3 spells CATSRSHNGGYTF. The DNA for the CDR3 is TGTGCCACCAGCAGAAGCCATAACGGTGGCTACACCTTC. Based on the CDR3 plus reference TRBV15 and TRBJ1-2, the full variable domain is DAMVIQNPRYQVTQFGKPVTLSCSQTLNHNVMYWYQQKSSQAPKLLFHYYDKDFNNEADTPDNFQSRRPNTSFCFLDIRSPGLGDTAMYLCATSRSHNGGYTFGSGTRLTVV.

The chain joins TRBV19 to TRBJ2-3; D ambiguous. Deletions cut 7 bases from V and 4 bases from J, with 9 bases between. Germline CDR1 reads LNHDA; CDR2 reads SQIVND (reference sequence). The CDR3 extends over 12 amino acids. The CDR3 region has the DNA TGTGCCAGTACCGGGTTGCCAGATACGCAGTATTTT. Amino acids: CASTGLPDTQYF.

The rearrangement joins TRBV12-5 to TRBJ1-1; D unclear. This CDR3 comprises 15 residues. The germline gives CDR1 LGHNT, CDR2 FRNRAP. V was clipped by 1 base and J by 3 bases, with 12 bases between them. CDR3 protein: CASGLAPWPDTEAFF. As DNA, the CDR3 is TGTGCTAGTGGTTTGGCCCCGTGGCCTGACACTGAAGCTTTCTTT.

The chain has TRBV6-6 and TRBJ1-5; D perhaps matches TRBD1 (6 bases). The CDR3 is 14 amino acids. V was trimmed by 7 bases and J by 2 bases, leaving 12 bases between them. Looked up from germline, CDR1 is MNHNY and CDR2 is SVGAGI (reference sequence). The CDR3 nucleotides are TGTGCCAGCATCACACAGGGCGGCAATCAGCCCCAGCATTTT. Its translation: CASITQGGNQPQHF.

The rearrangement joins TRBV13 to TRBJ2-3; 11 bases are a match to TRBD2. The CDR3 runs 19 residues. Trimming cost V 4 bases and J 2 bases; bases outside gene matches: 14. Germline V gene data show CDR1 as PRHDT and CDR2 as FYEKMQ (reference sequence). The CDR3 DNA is TGTGCCAGCAGCTCCTTATATACTAGCGGGGGCGACTACACAGATACGCAGTATTTT. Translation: CASSSLYTSGGDYTDTQYF.

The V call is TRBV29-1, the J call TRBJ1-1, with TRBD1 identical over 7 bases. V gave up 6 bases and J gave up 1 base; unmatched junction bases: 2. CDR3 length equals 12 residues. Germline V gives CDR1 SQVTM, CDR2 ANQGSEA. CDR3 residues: CSVQGTNTEAFF. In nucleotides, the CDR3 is TGCAGCGTACAGGGGACGAACACTGAAGCTTTCTTT.

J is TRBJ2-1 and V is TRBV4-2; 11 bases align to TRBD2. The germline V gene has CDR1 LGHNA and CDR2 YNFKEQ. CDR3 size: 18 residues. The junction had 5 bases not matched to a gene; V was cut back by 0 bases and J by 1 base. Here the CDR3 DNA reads TGTGCCAGCAGCCAAGATCAACTAGCGGGGGTTTCCTACAATGAGCAGTTCTTC. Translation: CASSQDQLAGVSYNEQFF.

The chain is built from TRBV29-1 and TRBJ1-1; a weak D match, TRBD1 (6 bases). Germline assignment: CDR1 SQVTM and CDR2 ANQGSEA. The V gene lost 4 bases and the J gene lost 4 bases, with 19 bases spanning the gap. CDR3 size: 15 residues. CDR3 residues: CSVGQKGGAATEAFF. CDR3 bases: TGCAGCGTTGGACAGAAAGGGGGTGCGGCCACTGAAGCTTTCTTT.

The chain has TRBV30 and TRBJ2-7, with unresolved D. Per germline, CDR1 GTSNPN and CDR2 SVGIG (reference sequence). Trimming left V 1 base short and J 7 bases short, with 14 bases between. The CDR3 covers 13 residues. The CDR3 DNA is TGTGCCTGGAGTGGCGGCTCGTGGATTGAGCAGTACTTC. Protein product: CAWSGGSWIEQYF.

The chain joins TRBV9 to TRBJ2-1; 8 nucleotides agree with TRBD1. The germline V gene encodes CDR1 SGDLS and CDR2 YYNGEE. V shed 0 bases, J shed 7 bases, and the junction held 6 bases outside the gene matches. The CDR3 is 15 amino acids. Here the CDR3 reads CASSVAPTGENEQFF. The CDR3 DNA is TGTGCCAGCAGCGTAGCTCCGACAGGGGAGAATGAGCAGTTCTTC. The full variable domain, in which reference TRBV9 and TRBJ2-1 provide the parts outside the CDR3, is DSGVTQTPKHLITATGQRVTLRCSPRSGDLSVYWYQQSLDQGLQFLIQYYNGEERAKGNILERFSAQQFPDLHSELNLSSLELGDSALYFCASSVAPTGENEQFFGPGTRLTVL.

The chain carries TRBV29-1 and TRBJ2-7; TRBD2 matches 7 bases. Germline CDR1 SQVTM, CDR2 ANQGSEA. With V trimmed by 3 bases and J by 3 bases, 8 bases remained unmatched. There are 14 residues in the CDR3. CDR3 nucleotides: TGCAGCGTTGAGGGGGAGGGAGGTTTCTACGAGCAGTACTTC. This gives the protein CSVEGEGGFYEQYF.

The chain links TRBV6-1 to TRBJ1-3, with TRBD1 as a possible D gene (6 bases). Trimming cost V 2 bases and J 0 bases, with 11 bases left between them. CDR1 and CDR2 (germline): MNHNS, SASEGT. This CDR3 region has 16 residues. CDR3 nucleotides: TGTGCCAGCAGTGAATTGAGGGGGAGCTCTGGAAACACCATATATTTT. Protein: CASSELRGSSGNTIYF.

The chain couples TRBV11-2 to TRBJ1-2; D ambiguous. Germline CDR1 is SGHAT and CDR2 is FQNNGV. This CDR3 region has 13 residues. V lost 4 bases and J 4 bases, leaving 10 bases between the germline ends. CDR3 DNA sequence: TGTGCCAGCAGCTCGACGGGCAGCTATGGCTACACCTTC. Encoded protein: CASSSTGSYGYTF.

The DNA for the CDR3 is TGTGCCTGGAGTGTACGAAGCGAGCAGTACTTC. It translates to CAWSVRSEQYF. The chain employs TRBV30 and TRBJ2-7, with unresolved D. The CDR3 contains 11 residues. V was trimmed by 0 bases and J by 6 bases, leaving 6 bases between them. Looked up from germline, CDR1 is GTSNPN and CDR2 is SVGIG (reference sequence).

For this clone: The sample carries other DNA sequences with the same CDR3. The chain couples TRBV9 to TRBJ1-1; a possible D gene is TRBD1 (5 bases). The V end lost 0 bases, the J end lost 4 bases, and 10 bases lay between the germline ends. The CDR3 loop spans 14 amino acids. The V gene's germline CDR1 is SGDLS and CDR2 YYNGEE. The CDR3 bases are TGTGCCAGCAGCGTAGGCGGGGGGGGCACTGAAGCTTTCTTT. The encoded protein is CASSVGGGGTEAFF.

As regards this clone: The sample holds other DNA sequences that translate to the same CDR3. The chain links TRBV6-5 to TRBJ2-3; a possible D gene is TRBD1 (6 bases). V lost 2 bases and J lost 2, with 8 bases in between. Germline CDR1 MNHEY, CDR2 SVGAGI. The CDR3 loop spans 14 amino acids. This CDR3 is CASSYGGSTDTQYF. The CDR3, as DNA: TGTGCCAGCAGTTACGGGGGCTCCACAGATACGCAGTATTTT.

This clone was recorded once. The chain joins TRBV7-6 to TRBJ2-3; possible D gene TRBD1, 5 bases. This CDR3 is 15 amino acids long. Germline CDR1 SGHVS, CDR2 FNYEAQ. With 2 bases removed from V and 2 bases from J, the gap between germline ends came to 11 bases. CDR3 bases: TGTGCCAGCAGCTTAAGCAGGGATGTCACAGATACGCAGTATTTT. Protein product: CASSLSRDVTDTQYF.

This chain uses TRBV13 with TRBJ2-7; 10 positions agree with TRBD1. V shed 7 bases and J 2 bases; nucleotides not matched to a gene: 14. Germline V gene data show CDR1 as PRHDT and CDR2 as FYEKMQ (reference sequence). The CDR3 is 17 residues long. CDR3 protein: CASMSRQGARPPYEQYF. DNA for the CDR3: TGTGCCAGCATGAGCCGACAGGGGGCACGCCCACCCTACGAGCAGTACTTC.

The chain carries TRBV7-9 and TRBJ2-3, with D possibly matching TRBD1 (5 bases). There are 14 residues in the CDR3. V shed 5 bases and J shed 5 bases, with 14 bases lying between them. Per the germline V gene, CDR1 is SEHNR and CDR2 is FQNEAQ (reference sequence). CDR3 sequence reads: CASSLEIGVDTQYF. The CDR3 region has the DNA TGTGCCAGCAGCCTTGAGATAGGGGTAGATACGCAGTATTTT.

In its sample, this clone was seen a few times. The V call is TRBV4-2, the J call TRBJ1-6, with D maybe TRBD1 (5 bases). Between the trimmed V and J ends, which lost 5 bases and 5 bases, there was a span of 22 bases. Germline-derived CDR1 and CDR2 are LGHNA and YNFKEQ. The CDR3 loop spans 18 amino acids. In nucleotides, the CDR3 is TGTGCCAGCAGCGGGGGTGAGGGCGGCCTTTTAAATAATTCACCCCTCCACTTT. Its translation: CASSGGEGGLLNNSPLHF.

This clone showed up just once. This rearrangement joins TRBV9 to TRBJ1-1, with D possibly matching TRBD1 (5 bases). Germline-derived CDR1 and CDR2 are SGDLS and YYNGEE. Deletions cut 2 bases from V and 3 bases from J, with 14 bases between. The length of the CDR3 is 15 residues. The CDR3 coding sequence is TGTGCCAGCAGCGTCGGGGACTTCGGGGACACTGAAGCTTTCTTT. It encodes CASSVGDFGDTEAFF.

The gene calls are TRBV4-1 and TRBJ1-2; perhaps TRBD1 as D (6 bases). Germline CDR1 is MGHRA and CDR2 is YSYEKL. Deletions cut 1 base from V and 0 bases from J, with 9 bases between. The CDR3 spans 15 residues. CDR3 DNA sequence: TGCGCCAGCAGCCAAGTAGACAGGCCTAACTATGGCTACACCTTC. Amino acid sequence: CASSQVDRPNYGYTF.

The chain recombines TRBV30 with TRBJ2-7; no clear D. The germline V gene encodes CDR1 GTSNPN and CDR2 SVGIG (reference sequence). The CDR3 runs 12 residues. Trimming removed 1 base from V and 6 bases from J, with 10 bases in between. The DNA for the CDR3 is TGTGCCTGGAGTGAGTGGGGATCCGAGCAGTACTTC. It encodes CAWSEWGSEQYF.